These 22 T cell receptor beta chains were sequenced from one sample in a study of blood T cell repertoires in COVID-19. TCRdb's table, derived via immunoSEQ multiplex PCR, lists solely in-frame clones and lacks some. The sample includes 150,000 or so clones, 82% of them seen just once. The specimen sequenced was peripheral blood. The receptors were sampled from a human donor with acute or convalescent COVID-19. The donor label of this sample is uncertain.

CDR3 sequence: CASSFVSGVLATEAFF. The CDR3 nucleotides read TGTGCCAGCAGCTTTGTGAGCGGGGTGCTAGCTACTGAAGCTTTCTTT. This chain uses TRBV7-8 with TRBJ1-1, with D unclear. Germline V CDR1 and CDR2: SGHVS, FQNEAQ. Trimming removed 3 bases from V and 5 bases from J, with 19 bases in between. This CDR3 has 16 amino acids. Complete variable domain (other parts from reference TRBV7-8 and TRBJ1-1): GAGVSQSPRYKVAKRGQDVALRCDPISGHVSLFWYQQALGQGPEFLTYFQNEAQLDKSGLPSDRFFAERPEGSVSTLKIQRTQQEDSAVYLCASSFVSGVLATEAFFGQGTRLTVV.

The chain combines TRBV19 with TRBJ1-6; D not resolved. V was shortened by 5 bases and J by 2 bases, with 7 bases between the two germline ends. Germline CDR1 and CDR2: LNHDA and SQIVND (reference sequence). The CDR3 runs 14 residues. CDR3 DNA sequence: TGTGCCAGTAGTGTGGGAGCCTATAATTCACCCCTCCACTTT. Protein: CASSVGAYNSPLHF.

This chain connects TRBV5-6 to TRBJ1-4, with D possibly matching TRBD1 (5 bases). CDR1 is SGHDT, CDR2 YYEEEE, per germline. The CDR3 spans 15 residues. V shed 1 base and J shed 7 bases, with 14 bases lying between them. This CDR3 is CASSLFDRNVEKLFF. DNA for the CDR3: TGTGCCAGCAGCTTGTTTGACAGAAACGTTGAAAAACTGTTTTTT.

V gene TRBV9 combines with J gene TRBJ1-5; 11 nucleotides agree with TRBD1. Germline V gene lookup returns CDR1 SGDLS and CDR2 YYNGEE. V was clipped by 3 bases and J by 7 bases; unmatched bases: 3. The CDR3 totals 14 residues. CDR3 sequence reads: CASSAGTGGQPQHF. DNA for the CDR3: TGTGCCAGCAGCGCCGGGACAGGGGGACAGCCCCAGCATTTT.

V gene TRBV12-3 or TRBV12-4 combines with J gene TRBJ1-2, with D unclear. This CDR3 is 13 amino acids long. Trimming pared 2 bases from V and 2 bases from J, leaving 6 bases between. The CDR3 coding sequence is TGTGCCAGCAGTTTAAAACAGAACTATGGCTACACCTTC. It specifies CASSLKQNYGYTF.

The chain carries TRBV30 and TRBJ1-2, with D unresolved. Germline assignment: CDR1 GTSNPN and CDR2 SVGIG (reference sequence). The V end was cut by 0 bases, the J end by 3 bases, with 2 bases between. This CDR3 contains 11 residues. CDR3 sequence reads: CAWSVDYGYTF. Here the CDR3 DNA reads TGTGCCTGGAGTGTCGACTATGGCTACACCTTC.

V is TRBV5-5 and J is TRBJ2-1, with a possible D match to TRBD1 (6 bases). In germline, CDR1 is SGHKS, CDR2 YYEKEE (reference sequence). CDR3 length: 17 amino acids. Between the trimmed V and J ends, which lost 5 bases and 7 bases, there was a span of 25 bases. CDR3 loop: CASSLDRDTKRGNEQFF. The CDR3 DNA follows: TGTGCCAGCAGTTTAGACCGGGACACTAAGAGGGGAAATGAGCAGTTCTTC. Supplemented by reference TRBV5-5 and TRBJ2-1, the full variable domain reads DAGVTQSPTHLIKTRGQQVTLRCSPISGHKSVSWYQQVLGQGPQFIFQYYEKEERGRGNFPDRFSARQFPNYSSELNVNALLLGDSALYLCASSLDRDTKRGNEQFFGPGTRLTVL.

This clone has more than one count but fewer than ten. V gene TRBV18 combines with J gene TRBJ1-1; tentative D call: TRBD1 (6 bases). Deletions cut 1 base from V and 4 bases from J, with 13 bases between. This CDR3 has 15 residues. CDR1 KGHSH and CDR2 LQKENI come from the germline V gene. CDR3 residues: CASSPRSGAGTEAFF. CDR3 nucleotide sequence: TGTGCCAGCTCACCACGGTCAGGGGCTGGCACTGAAGCTTTCTTT.

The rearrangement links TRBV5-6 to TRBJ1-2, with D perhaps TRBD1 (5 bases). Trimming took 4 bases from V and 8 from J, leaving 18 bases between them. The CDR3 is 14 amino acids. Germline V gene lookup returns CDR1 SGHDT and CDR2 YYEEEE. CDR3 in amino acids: CASSPTQGKRGYTF. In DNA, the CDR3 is TGTGCCAGCAGCCCTACCCAGGGAAAGAGGGGCTACACCTTC.

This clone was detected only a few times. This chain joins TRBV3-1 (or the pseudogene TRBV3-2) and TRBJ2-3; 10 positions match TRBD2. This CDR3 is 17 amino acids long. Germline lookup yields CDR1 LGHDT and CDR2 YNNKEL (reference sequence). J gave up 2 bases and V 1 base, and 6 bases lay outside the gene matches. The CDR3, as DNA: TGTGCCAGCAGCCAAGGTCGGACTAGCGGAGACACAGATACGCAGTATTTT. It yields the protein CASSQGRTSGDTDTQYF.

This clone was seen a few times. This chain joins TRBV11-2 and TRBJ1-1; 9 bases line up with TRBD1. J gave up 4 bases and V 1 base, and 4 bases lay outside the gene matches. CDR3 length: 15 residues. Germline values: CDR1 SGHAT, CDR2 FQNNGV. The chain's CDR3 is CASSLGGTGSTEAFF. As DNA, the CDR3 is TGTGCCAGCAGCTTAGGGGGGACAGGGTCCACTGAAGCTTTCTTT.

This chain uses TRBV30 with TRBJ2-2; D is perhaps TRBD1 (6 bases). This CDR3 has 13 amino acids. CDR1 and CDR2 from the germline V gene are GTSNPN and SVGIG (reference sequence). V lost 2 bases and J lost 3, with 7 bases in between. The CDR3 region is CAWSRTDTGELFF. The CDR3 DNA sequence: TGTGCCTGGAGTAGGACAGACACCGGGGAGCTGTTTTTT.

DNA of the CDR3: TGTGCCAGCAGCTTAGCGAGGACAGATGAAAAACTGTTTTTT. Translated, it gives CASSLARTDEKLFF. The J gene is TRBJ1-4, the V gene TRBV7-9; TRBD1 might be the D (6 bases). CDR1 is SEHNR and CDR2 is FQNEAQ in the germline V gene (reference sequence). Between the trimmed V and J ends, which lost 0 bases and 6 bases, there was a span of 8 bases. The CDR3 loop spans 14 amino acids.

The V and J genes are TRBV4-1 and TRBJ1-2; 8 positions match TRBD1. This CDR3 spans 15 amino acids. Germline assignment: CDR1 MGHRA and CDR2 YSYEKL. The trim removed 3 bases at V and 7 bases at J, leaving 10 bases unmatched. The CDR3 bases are TGCGCCAGCAGCCATCCGGACAGGGTGGTGTCTGGCTACACCTTC. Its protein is CASSHPDRVVSGYTF.

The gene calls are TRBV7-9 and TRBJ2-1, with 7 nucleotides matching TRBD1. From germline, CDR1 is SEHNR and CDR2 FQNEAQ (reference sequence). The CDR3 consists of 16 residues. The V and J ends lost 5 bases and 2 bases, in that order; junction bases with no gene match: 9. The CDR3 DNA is TGTGCCAGCAGCCCCCTCGGTCAGGGGGCCTACAATGAGCAGTTCTTC. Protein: CASSPLGQGAYNEQFF.

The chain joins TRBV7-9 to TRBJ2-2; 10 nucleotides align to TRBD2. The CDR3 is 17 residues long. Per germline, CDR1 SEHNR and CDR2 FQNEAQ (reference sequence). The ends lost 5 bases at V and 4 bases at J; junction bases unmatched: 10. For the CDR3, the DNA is TGTGCCAGCAGCCCCGACCGGAGCGGGGGGGCCACCGGGGAGCTGTTTTTT. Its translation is CASSPDRSGGATGELFF.

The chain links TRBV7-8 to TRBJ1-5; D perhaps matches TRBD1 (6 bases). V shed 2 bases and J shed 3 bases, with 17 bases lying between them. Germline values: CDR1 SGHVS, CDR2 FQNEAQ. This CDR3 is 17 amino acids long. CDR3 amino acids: CASSLLPGGPYNQPQHF. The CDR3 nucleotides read TGTGCCAGCAGCTTACTCCCGGGGGGGCCTTACAATCAGCCCCAGCATTTT.

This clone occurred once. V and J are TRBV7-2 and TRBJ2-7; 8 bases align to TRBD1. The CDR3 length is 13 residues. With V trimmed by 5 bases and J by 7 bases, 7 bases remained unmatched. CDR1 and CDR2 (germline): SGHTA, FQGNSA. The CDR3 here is CASSVGTGREQYF. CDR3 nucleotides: TGTGCCAGCAGCGTTGGGACAGGAAGGGAGCAGTACTTC.

As DNA, the CDR3 is TGTGCCTCCCGGGGACAGGAAGGTTCACCCCTCCACTTT. Protein: CASRGQEGSPLHF. The rearrangement joins TRBV10-3 to TRBJ1-6; 8 positions match TRBD1. J was trimmed by 9 bases and V by 11 bases; bases with no gene match: 9. Per germline, CDR1 ENHRY and CDR2 SYGVKD. CDR3 length equals 13 residues.

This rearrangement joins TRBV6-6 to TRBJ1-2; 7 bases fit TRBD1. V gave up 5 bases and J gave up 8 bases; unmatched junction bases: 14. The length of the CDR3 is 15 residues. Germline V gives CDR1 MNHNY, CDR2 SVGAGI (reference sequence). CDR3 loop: CASSPSDRAAMGYTF. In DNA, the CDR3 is TGTGCCAGCAGTCCCTCCGACAGGGCCGCTATGGGCTACACCTTC.

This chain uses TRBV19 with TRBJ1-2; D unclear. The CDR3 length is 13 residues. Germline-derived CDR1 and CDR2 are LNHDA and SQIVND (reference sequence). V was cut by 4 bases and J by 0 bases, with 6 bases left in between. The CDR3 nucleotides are TGTGCCAGTAGTACCCCGGCTAACTATGGCTACACCTTC. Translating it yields CASSTPANYGYTF.

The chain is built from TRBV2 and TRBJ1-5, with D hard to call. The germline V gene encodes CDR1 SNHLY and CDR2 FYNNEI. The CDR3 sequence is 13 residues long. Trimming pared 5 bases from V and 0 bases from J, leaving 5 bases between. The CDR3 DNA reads TGTGCCAGCAGTCCAAATAGCAATCAGCCCCAGCATTTT. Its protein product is CASSPNSNQPQHF.